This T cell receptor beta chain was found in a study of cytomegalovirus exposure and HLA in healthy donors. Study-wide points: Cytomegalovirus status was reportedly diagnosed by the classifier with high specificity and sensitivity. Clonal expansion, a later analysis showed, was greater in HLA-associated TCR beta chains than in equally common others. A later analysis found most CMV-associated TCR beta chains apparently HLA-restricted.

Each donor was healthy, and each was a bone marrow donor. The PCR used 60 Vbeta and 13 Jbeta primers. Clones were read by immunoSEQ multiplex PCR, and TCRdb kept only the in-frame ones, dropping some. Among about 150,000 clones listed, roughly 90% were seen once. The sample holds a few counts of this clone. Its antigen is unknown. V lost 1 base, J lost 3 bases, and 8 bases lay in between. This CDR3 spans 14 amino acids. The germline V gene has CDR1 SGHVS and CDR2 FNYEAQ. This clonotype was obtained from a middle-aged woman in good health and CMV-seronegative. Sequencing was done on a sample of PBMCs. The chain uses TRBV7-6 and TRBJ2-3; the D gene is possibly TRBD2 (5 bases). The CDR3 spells CASSLGRVTDTQYF. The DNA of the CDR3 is TGTGCCAGCAGCTTAGGGCGGGTGACAGATACGCAGTATTTT.